These 27 T cell receptor beta chains came from one sample sequenced in a study of OX40 agonist ivuxolimab in advanced cancers. Sequencing used immunoSEQ multiplex PCR; TCRdb keeps in-frame clones, though not all of them. Found here are 90,000 or so clones, about 89% of them singletons; the top ten hold roughly 8.4%. This material consisted of CD4+ or CD8+ T cells sorted from blood, taken in a trial of the OX40 agonist ivuxolimab. The origin of the receptors is an adult with an advanced solid tumor such as melanoma, head and neck, liver or kidney cancer.

The V call is TRBV13, the J call TRBJ2-2; TRBD2 matches at 9 bases. The CDR3 contains 13 residues. The germline V gene has CDR1 PRHDT and CDR2 FYEKMQ (reference sequence). V lost 7 bases and J lost 5; bases outside the gene matches: 2. The chain's CDR3 is CASTSGGTGELFF. The CDR3, as DNA: TGTGCCAGCACCAGCGGGGGGACCGGGGAGCTGTTTTTT.

J is TRBJ2-1 and V is TRBV7-9; TRBD2 might be the D (6 bases). The V gene lost 5 bases and the J gene lost 3 bases, with 11 bases spanning the gap. CDR3 size: 14 residues. CDR1 and CDR2 (germline): SEHNR, FQNEAQ (reference sequence). The CDR3 DNA reads TGTGCCAGCAGCGCAGGACTAAGCTACAATGAGCAGTTCTTC. It yields the protein CASSAGLSYNEQFF. The full variable domain, its missing parts supplied by reference TRBV7-9 and TRBJ2-1, is DTGVSQNPRHKITKRGQNVTFRCDPISEHNRLYWYRQTLGQGPEFLTYFQNEAQLEKSRLLSDRFSAERPKGSFSTLEIQRTEQGDSAMYLCASSAGLSYNEQFFGPGTRLTVL.

This clone was observed a single time. The chain carries TRBV4-3 and TRBJ2-2; 8 bases match TRBD1. The length of the CDR3 is 13 residues. V lost 5 bases to trimming and J lost 5 bases; unmatched junction nucleotides: 1. Germline CDR1 is LGHNA and CDR2 is YSLEER. The CDR3 DNA reads as TGCGCCAGCAGCGGACAGGGTACCGGGGAGCTGTTTTTT. Encoded protein: CASSGQGTGELFF.

This chain links TRBV30 with TRBJ2-3; D gene unclear. Germline CDR1 is GTSNPN and CDR2 is SVGIG (reference sequence). The CDR3 runs 12 residues. V lost 0 bases, J lost 4 bases, and 5 bases lay in between. CDR3 residues: CAWSVGPDTQYF. CDR3 nucleotides: TGTGCCTGGAGTGTAGGGCCAGATACGCAGTATTTT.

This rearrangement joins TRBV6-1 to TRBJ2-1; D may be TRBD1 (6 bases). Germline V lookup: CDR1 MNHNS, CDR2 SASEGT. V lost 3 bases and J lost 4, with 13 bases in between. The CDR3 sequence is 15 residues long. CDR3 nucleotide sequence: TGTGCCAGCAGTGATTGGTGGGGGACATACAATGAGCAGTTCTTC. Protein: CASSDWWGTYNEQFF.

This clone occurred once. This chain uses TRBV28 with TRBJ1-1; TRBD1 agrees at 8 bases. This CDR3 is 15 amino acids long. V shed 7 bases, J shed 1 base, and the junction held 8 bases outside the gene matches. Germline lookup yields CDR1 MDHEN and CDR2 SYDVKM. The CDR3 is CASNSDRESNTEAFF. The CDR3 coding sequence is TGTGCCAGCAATTCGGACAGGGAATCGAACACTGAAGCTTTCTTT.

This chain joins TRBV7-3 and TRBJ1-1; TRBD1 is a possible D gene (6 bases). Trimming stripped 0 bases from V and 4 bases from J, with 12 bases between. The CDR3 totals 15 residues. The germline CDR1 and CDR2 sequences are SGHTA and FQGTGA. CDR3 in DNA: TGTGCCAGCAGCTTAACGGACAGATTTCTCACTGAAGCTTTCTTT. Translated: CASSLTDRFLTEAFF.

The V call is TRBV28, the J call TRBJ1-6, with TRBD1 as a possible D gene (6 bases). The CDR3 sequence is 13 residues long. V lost 9 bases and J lost 8, with 14 bases in between. Germline values: CDR1 MDHEN, CDR2 SYDVKM. In nucleotides, the CDR3 is TGTGCCAGTCGAGGGTCAGGGGATTCACCCCTCCACTTT. Translated, it gives CASRGSGDSPLHF.

The gene calls are TRBV19 and TRBJ1-5; perhaps TRBD1 as D (6 bases). The CDR3 consists of 15 residues. The germline V gene encodes CDR1 LNHDA and CDR2 SQIVND (reference sequence). Trimming took off 6 bases at V and 2 bases at J, with 14 bases between the two ends. The CDR3 region has the DNA TGTGCCAGTAGAAGGCAGGGGAGTGGCAATCAGCCCCAGCATTTT. Amino acid sequence: CASRRQGSGNQPQHF.

The J gene is TRBJ1-2, the V gene TRBV6-4; 11 nucleotides match TRBD1. The trim removed 3 bases at V and 4 bases at J, leaving 7 bases unmatched. CDR1 is MRHNA and CDR2 is SNTAGT in the germline V gene. The CDR3 extends over 16 amino acids. CDR3 amino acids: CASSDSGTGGFYGYTF. Here the CDR3 DNA reads TGTGCCAGCAGTGATTCCGGGACAGGGGGTTTCTATGGCTACACCTTC.

J is TRBJ2-3 and V is TRBV5-3; either TRBD1 or TRBD2 may fit D (5 bases each). TRBV5-3 is sorted into the ORF group, with uncertain function. V was trimmed by 4 bases and J by 2 bases, leaving 20 bases between them. This CDR3 spans 17 amino acids. CDR3 region: CARSPLGDPPLTDTQYF. CDR3 coding DNA: TGTGCCAGAAGCCCGCTGGGGGACCCACCGCTCACAGATACGCAGTATTTT.

This chain uses TRBV28 with TRBJ2-3; 7 nucleotides align to TRBD1. The CDR3 loop spans 16 amino acids. CDR1 is MDHEN, CDR2 SYDVKM, per germline. The V and J ends lost 5 bases and 4 bases, in that order; junction bases with no gene match: 12. The CDR3 protein is CASSGYGTARADTQYF. CDR3 DNA sequence: TGTGCCAGCAGTGGCTATGGGACAGCCCGAGCAGATACGCAGTATTTT.

V is TRBV25-1 and J is TRBJ1-1; 9 bases line up with TRBD1. The CDR3 extends over 14 amino acids. Trimming removed 6 bases from V and 3 bases from J; junction bases left unmatched: 5. Looked up from germline, CDR1 is MGHDK and CDR2 is SYGVNS. The DNA for the CDR3 is TGTGCCAGCAGCCCACGGGACAGGGACACTGAAGCTTTCTTT. It encodes CASSPRDRDTEAFF.

The chain links TRBV5-3 to TRBJ1-5; maybe TRBD1 (5 bases). TRBV5-3 is marked as an open reading frame, function uncertain. With 10 bases removed from V and 1 base from J, the gap between germline ends came to 12 bases. CDR3 length: 13 residues. CDR3 region: CARRGGSNQPQHF. CDR3 nucleotides: TGTGCCCGCCGGGGGGGAAGCAATCAGCCCCAGCATTTT.

The chain carries TRBV6-1 and TRBJ1-1; 7 positions agree with TRBD1. This CDR3 region has 14 residues. The V gene end was trimmed by 3 bases and the J gene end by 4 bases; junction bases not matched to a gene: 5. Germline V gene lookup returns CDR1 MNHNS and CDR2 SASEGT. The DNA of the CDR3 is TGTGCCAGCAGTGACAGGGGGTACGGCACTGAAGCTTTCTTT. Translated, it gives CASSDRGYGTEAFF.

V usage is TRBV28 and J usage is TRBJ2-2; D is unclear. Germline V gene data show CDR1 as MDHEN and CDR2 as SYDVKM. The CDR3 runs 12 residues. V lost 4 bases and J 2 bases, leaving 2 bases between the germline ends. The chain's CDR3 is CASSSNTGELFF. CDR3 sequence (DNA): TGTGCCAGCAGTTCCAACACCGGGGAGCTGTTTTTT. Full variable domain (outside the CDR3, taken from reference TRBV28 and TRBJ2-2): DVKVTQSSRYLVKRTGEKVFLECVQDMDHENMFWYRQDPGLGLRLIYFSYDVKMKEKGDIPEGYSVSREKKERFSLILESASTNQTSMYLCASSSNTGELFFGEGSRLTVL.

The chain links TRBV4-2 to TRBJ2-3; 11 bases align to TRBD2. Germline-derived CDR1 and CDR2 are LGHNA and YNFKEQ. This CDR3 contains 15 residues. Germline trimming cut 5 bases from V and 3 bases from J; bases unmatched to any gene: 4. CDR3 sequence: CASSKIAGGTDTQYF. CDR3 nucleotide sequence: TGTGCCAGCAGCAAAATAGCGGGGGGGACAGATACGCAGTATTTT.

Here the CDR3 reads CASSFGTAYNEQFF. DNA for the CDR3: TGTGCCAGCAGCTTCGGGACTGCCTACAATGAGCAGTTCTTC. J is TRBJ2-1 and V is TRBV9, with D possibly matching TRBD2 (6 bases). Germline CDR1 SGDLS, CDR2 YYNGEE. This CDR3 has 14 residues. V was pared by 4 bases and J by 2 bases, with 10 bases between. Based on the CDR3 plus reference TRBV9 and TRBJ2-1, the full variable domain is DSGVTQTPKHLITATGQRVTLRCSPRSGDLSVYWYQQSLDQGLQFLIQYYNGEERAKGNILERFSAQQFPDLHSELNLSSLELGDSALYFCASSFGTAYNEQFFGPGTRLTVL.

This clone was seen only once. The rearrangement links TRBV5-4 to TRBJ1-5; no clear D gene. Looked up from germline, CDR1 is SGHNT and CDR2 is YYREEE (reference sequence). With 1 base removed from V and 2 bases from J, the gap between germline ends came to 13 bases. This CDR3 region has 16 residues. CDR3 DNA sequence: TGTGCCAGCAGCTTGAGCCCTTTGCGGGGCAATCAGCCCCAGCATTTT. Residues: CASSLSPLRGNQPQHF.

This clone was detected only once. The genes are TRBV28 and TRBJ1-2; D not resolved. In germline, CDR1 is MDHEN, CDR2 SYDVKM. Trimming pared 1 base from V and 0 bases from J, leaving 9 bases between. This CDR3 comprises 15 residues. CDR3 residues: CASSLYREANYGYTF. CDR3 coding DNA: TGTGCCAGCAGTTTATATCGGGAGGCTAACTATGGCTACACCTTC.

This clone was seen just once. The J gene is TRBJ1-5, the V gene TRBV28; no clear D gene. Germline V lookup: CDR1 MDHEN, CDR2 SYDVKM. V lost 5 bases, J lost 0 bases, and 11 bases lay in between. The CDR3 runs to 15 residues. This CDR3 reads CASSPTLYSNQPQHF. The CDR3 nucleotides are TGTGCCAGCAGTCCGACACTTTATAGCAATCAGCCCCAGCATTTT.

V and J are TRBV28 and TRBJ1-6, with TRBD1 as a possible D gene (5 bases). This CDR3 is built from 16 residues. Germline CDR1 reads MDHEN; CDR2 reads SYDVKM. Trimming took off 2 bases at V and 9 bases at J, with 17 bases between the two ends. CDR3 region: CASSLEGRARASPLHF. CDR3 nucleotides: TGTGCCAGCAGTTTAGAGGGCAGGGCGAGGGCTTCACCCCTCCACTTT.

Written as DNA, the CDR3 is TGCGCCAGCAGCCAGTACAGGGACCCGGGTTCACCCCTCCACTTT. Amino acid sequence: CASSQYRDPGSPLHF. The gene calls are TRBV4-3 and TRBJ1-6; TRBD1 is a possible D gene (6 bases). With 3 bases removed from V and 9 bases from J, the gap between germline ends came to 15 bases. The V gene's germline CDR1 is LGHNA and CDR2 YSLEER. The CDR3 is 15 residues long.

This chain links TRBV11-2 with TRBJ2-7; D is unresolved. Trimming left V 4 bases short and J 2 bases short, with 9 bases between. The germline V gene encodes CDR1 SGHAT and CDR2 FQNNGV. CDR3 size: 13 residues. The CDR3 DNA is TGTGCCAGCAGCTCGCACGACACCTACGAGCAGTACGTC. As protein: CASSSHDTYEQYV.

The chain employs TRBV7-9 and TRBJ2-3; no definite D call. This CDR3 region has 14 residues. V was trimmed by 3 bases and J by 7 bases, leaving 14 bases between them. Germline CDR1 SEHNR, CDR2 FQNEAQ (reference sequence). The CDR3 protein is CASSFTTALNTQYF. The CDR3 DNA reads as TGTGCCAGCAGCTTTACTACAGCTTTAAATACGCAGTATTTT.

This chain joins TRBV5-6 and TRBJ2-7; D ambiguous. V lost 3 bases, J lost 2 bases, and 9 bases lay in between. Looked up from germline, CDR1 is SGHDT and CDR2 is YYEEEE. The CDR3 consists of 13 residues. The CDR3 protein is CASSSSLAYEQYV. DNA for the CDR3: TGTGCCAGCAGCTCCTCCCTGGCCTACGAGCAGTACGTC.

This chain links TRBV28 with TRBJ2-1; 11 nucleotides match TRBD2. The junction had 2 bases not matched to a gene; V was cut back by 3 bases and J by 7 bases. The germline V gene encodes CDR1 MDHEN and CDR2 SYDVKM. CDR3 length: 14 residues. The CDR3 loop reads CASSFRTSGNEQFF. The CDR3 DNA is TGTGCCAGCAGTTTCCGGACTAGCGGGAATGAGCAGTTCTTC.